This TCR beta chain was captured by sequencing in a study of blood T cells in healthy people across ages (dated by TCRdb to about 2015). Some background on the complete study: In model experiments, template switching captured roughly one uniquely barcoded TCR beta cDNA molecule for every two T cells. To track age-related changes in TCR beta repertoire diversity, the study relied on deep sequencing normalized with unique cDNA molecular identifiers. The donors were divided into four age groups: young (average around 15 years), middle-aged (under 40), aged (approximately 62) and long-lived (nearly 85). To avoid experimental bias, donors of different ages were distributed randomly across sequencing lanes. Using the same blood draw, the study looked at two additional independent replicas of 1 million unique cDNA reads for two donors, one aged 18 to 30 and the other aged 80 or older.

At the junction V is shortened by 3 bases and J by 5 bases, with 7 bases in between. Reading from cysteine to phenylalanine, the CDR3 counts 12 amino acids. The sequence is cut down to CDR3 DNA, 36 bases in frame from base 1. The germline V gene (reference sequence) supplies CDR1 LNHDA and CDR2 SQIVND. Note on this clonotype: No antigen is known for it. Base quality data are lacking; no much larger clone is found one base away.

Broad study findings and their caveats: Total diversity estimates from one million sequenced T cells were considered lower bounds and underestimates. Because profiling used bulk unsorted PBMCs, naive and antigen-experienced compartments could not be compared conclusively. There was a strong correlation between observed TCR beta diversity and the percentage of naive T cells measured by flow cytometry. Compared with the aged group, more naive CD4+ T cells, fewer expanded clones and increased TCR diversity were shown by the long-lived group, suggesting age selection. Observed TCR beta diversity per million T cells fell roughly linearly with age, and a significant reduction was already apparent by age around 39. The CMV infection status of donors was not known, potentially confounding age-related changes in expanded clonotypes.

The roughly 39 donors, aged about 6 to 90 years, were systemically healthy Caucasian individuals from Russia. Each donor gave roughly 9 milliliters of peripheral blood, drawn into EDTA-treated Vacutainer tubes. Ficoll-Paque density-gradient centrifugation was used to isolate PBMCs, with at least 7 million obtained per sample. Trizol reagent was used to extract total RNA from PBMCs, with at least 6 micrograms per sample. For every donor, flow cytometry on a PBMC aliquot measured the percentage of naive CD45RAhigh/CD27high T cells. The library came from 5' RACE. Data came from an Illumina HiSeq 2500. A second PCR of roughly 7 to 12 cycles was run with a J-beta primer mix and a sample-barcoded 5' primer. Each TCR beta cDNA molecule received a unique molecular identifier from a template-switch 5' adaptor carrying 12 random nucleotides. At least 2.5 million CDR3-containing paired-end reads were obtained from each sample. First-strand cDNA was synthesized from all RNA with the Mint cDNA synthesis kit, primed by a TRBC-specific oligonucleotide. All cDNA was treated with uracil-DNA glycosylase and then went through a first 18-cycle PCR with the universal primers M1SS and BC2_uni_R. As for the original processing: For normalization, 1 million high-quality reads were randomly selected from each sample, with every read carrying a distinct molecular identifier. Instead of being binned into consensus sequences, reads with shared molecular identifiers were discarded. CDR3 identification, clonotype clustering and error correction used MiTCR with a Q25 quality threshold and the strictest error-elimination algorithm. A nonparametric unseen species model with Euler transformation was used to estimate a lower bound on total TCR beta diversity. TCRdb reran the public reads through fastp at Q25 and MiXCR, keeping productive beta chains. Entries that share a CDR3 protein sequence are merged under the most common genes and DNA. V and J calls and clone size were set by TCRdb, not the authors. This sample holds roughly 2 million distinct CDR3 sequences; around half were observed only once. In total, the top ten clones hold 2.1% of the sample.

The sample was blood. This TCR was recovered from a woman aged 40 to 49 in good health. Here the chain combines TRBV19 and TRBJ1-1, with the D gene uncertain. The CDR3 amino acid sequence is: CASSIHRTEAFF. Read as DNA, the sequence is TGTGCCAGTAGTATCCACAGAACTGAAGCTTTCTTT.